These 8 T cell receptor beta chains were all obtained from the same sample, sequenced in a study of control samples from healthy donors and cancer patients. This table comes from immunoSEQ multiplex PCR, and its TCRdb copy is limited to in-frame clones, with some not included. The sample lists 150,000 to 200,000 clones; roughly 94% were seen once. The sample comprised blood. The receptors stem from a woman between 18 and 29 years old in good health.

The V gene is TRBV11-2, the J gene TRBJ2-7, with D uncertain. V was pared by 4 bases and J by 2 bases, with 15 bases between. This CDR3 contains 15 residues. The germline gives CDR1 SGHAT, CDR2 FQNNGV. The CDR3, as DNA: TGTGCCAGCAGCTCCAACTCTGACACTCCCTACGAGCAGTACTTC. This encodes CASSSNSDTPYEQYF.

This rearrangement joins TRBV10-3 to TRBJ1-6, with unresolved D. The CDR3 is made up of 13 amino acids. Germline V CDR1 and CDR2: ENHRY, SYGVKD. V was trimmed by 2 bases and J by 10 bases, leaving 9 bases between them. The CDR3 here is CAISEQFNSPLHF. The DNA of the CDR3 is TGTGCCATCAGTGAGCAATTTAACTCACCCCTCCACTTT.

Turning to this clone: The same CDR3 can be traced to other DNA sequences in this sample. This chain links TRBV5-1 with TRBJ2-7, with D unresolved. The germline gives CDR1 SGHRS, CDR2 YFSETQ. V lost 3 bases and J lost 1, with 8 bases in between. This CDR3 region has 13 residues. CDR3 loop: CASSSGPSYEQYF. The CDR3 DNA reads as TGCGCCAGCAGCTCCGGACCTTCCTACGAGCAGTACTTC.

The chain couples TRBV7-2 to TRBJ2-3; D unclear. CDR1 and CDR2 (germline): SGHTA, FQGNSA. The ends were cut back, 0 bases at V and 6 bases at J, with 7 bases in the middle. This CDR3 has 13 residues. CDR3 coding DNA: TGTGCCAGCAGCTTAGCGCGTTTGGATACGCAGTATTTT. Amino acid sequence: CASSLARLDTQYF.

The chain has TRBV5-4 and TRBJ1-2; D is unclear. CDR3 length: 13 residues. Germline lookup yields CDR1 SGHNT and CDR2 YYREEE (reference sequence). V was shortened by 4 bases and J by 8 bases, with 15 bases between the two germline ends. CDR3 in amino acids: CASSQVSLYGYTF. For the CDR3, the DNA is TGTGCCAGCAGCCAAGTCAGCCTCTACGGCTACACCTTC.

The chain links TRBV4-2 to TRBJ2-7; maybe TRBD1 (5 bases). V lost 4 bases and J lost 3, with 13 bases in between. This CDR3 is 14 amino acids long. CDR1 LGHNA and CDR2 YNFKEQ come from the germline V gene. The CDR3 DNA reads as TGTGCCAGCAGCCCACTGACAGAGTTCTACGAGCAGTACTTC. Its translation: CASSPLTEFYEQYF.

The V gene is TRBV5-4, the J gene TRBJ2-4, with D perhaps matching TRBD1 (5 bases). Trimming removed 0 bases at V and 2 bases at J, with 12 bases between. In germline, CDR1 is SGHNT, CDR2 YYREEE (reference sequence). The CDR3 loop spans 16 amino acids. The CDR3 here is CASSLGQFGTKNIQYF. The CDR3 DNA reads as TGTGCCAGCAGCTTGGGACAGTTCGGAACCAAAAACATTCAGTACTTC.

The chain links TRBV27 to TRBJ1-6; TRBD1 matches at 9 bases. The J segment lost 8 bases and the V segment lost 10 bases, leaving 6 bases of the junction unmatched. Germline-derived CDR1 and CDR2 are MNHEY and SMNVEV (reference sequence). This CDR3 has 13 residues. The CDR3 reads CATKQGADSPLHF. CDR3 DNA: TGTGCCACCAAACAGGGGGCCGATTCACCCCTCCACTTT.